This T cell receptor beta chain comes out of a study of regulatory dendritic cells for organ transplantation. Notes on the study in general: Mature dendritic cells appeared to drive more memory CD8+ clonal expansion than regulatory ones. Of resting T cell subsets, memory CD8+ had the most alloreactive clonotypes. Memory T cells were less diverse than naive, with memory CD8+ most oligoclonal.

A few counts support this clone. Its antigen remains unidentified. Memory T cells were CD45RO+, naive were CD45RA+, sorted by FACS. Germline CDR1 is SNHLY and CDR2 is FYNNEI. The V and J ends lost 1 base and 3 bases respectively, with 6 bases between them. The CDR3 consists of 13 residues. Profiled with immunoSEQ multiplex PCR; TCRdb holds only in-frame clones, not every one. This sample has around 19,000 clones, with about 70% found just once. The receptor comes from a human donor in good health. The chain is built from TRBV2 and TRBJ1-1; no clear D. Source material: memory CD4+ T cells from blood. The subset is: CD45RO+ memory T cells. The CDR3 DNA is TGTGCCAGCAGTGAAGGGCGGTACACTGAAGCTTTCTTT. This sequence encodes CASSEGRYTEAFF.